Sequencing of this T cell receptor beta chain was carried out in a study of control samples from healthy donors and cancer patients. Trimming cost V 7 bases and J 2 bases, with 14 bases left between them. The CDR3 has 14 amino acids. The germline gives CDR1 MNHEY, CDR2 SVGAGI. This clone was seen just once. Assay: immunoSEQ multiplex PCR; the TCRdb copy retains only in-frame clones and omits some. Of some 150,000 clones in the sample, around 90% are singletons; the top ten hold 5.5% to 9%. The TCR originated in a man aged 18 to 30 in good health. The sample consisted of blood. This chain uses TRBV6-5 with TRBJ1-1; tentative D call: TRBD1 (6 bases). For the CDR3, the DNA is TGTGCCAGCACTCATACAGGGCCCAACACTGAAGCTTTCTTT. This codes for CASTHTGPNTEAFF.